The next 10 T cell receptor beta chains were all read from a single sample in a study of shared clonotypes between healthy human individuals (dated by TCRdb to 2018 to 2020). CD8 naive samples consisted of CD45RO-negative cells that were positively selected for CCR7, yielding a CD45RA+CCR7+ population without TemRA cells. Preparation of the library involved the immunoSEQ multiplex PCR assay. What TCRdb holds here is the immuneACCESS table cut down to in-frame rearrangements. Part of the clones is not present; checked against another copy, under half of the missing clones reflect an unresolved V gene, and the others are unexplained. The sample table shows fewer than 1 million clones, and 95% to 97% are seen once. In total, the top ten clones hold about 0.25% of the sample. The sample taken for sequencing was naive CD8+ T cells sorted from blood. The meaning of the sample's cell subset or site label: CD45RA+CCR7+. The origin of the receptors is a man younger than 40 in good health.

The V gene is TRBV25-1, the J gene TRBJ2-3; D is undetermined. The CDR3 covers 13 residues. CDR1 is MGHDK, CDR2 SYGVNS, per germline. Trimming pared 5 bases from V and 4 bases from J, leaving 10 bases between. CDR3 nucleotide sequence: TGTGCCAGCAGTATCTTCCAAGCAGATACGCAGTATTTT. Translated, it gives CASSIFQADTQYF. Using reference TRBV25-1 and TRBJ2-3 for the parts outside the CDR3, the full variable domain is EADIYQTPRYLVIGTGKKITLECSQTMGHDKMYWYQQDPGMELHLIHYSYGVNSTEKGDLSSESTVSRIRTEHFPLTLESARPSHTSQYLCASSIFQADTQYFGPGTRLTVL.

J is TRBJ2-1 and V is TRBV9; 10 bases are a match to TRBD2. V lost 6 bases to trimming and J lost 5 bases; unmatched junction nucleotides: 11. The germline CDR1 and CDR2 sequences are SGDLS and YYNGEE. The CDR3 runs to 16 residues. The CDR3 is CASNDEAGGTHNEQFF. In nucleotides, the CDR3 is TGTGCCAGCAACGACGAAGCGGGAGGGACCCACAATGAGCAGTTCTTC.

V is TRBV27 and J is TRBJ1-5; D might be TRBD1 (5 bases). Germline V lookup: CDR1 MNHEY, CDR2 SMNVEV (reference sequence). V lost 2 bases to trimming and J lost 2 bases, with 13 bases between them. The CDR3 loop spans 16 amino acids. This CDR3 is CASSLGAGFGNQPQHF. In DNA, the CDR3 is TGTGCCAGCAGTTTAGGTGCAGGGTTCGGCAATCAGCCCCAGCATTTT.

CDR3: CACSDRDYEQYF. The CDR3 DNA follows: TGTGCCTGTTCGGACAGGGACTACGAGCAGTACTTC. The chain is built from TRBV30 and TRBJ2-7; 8 nucleotides line up with TRBD1. The germline CDR1 and CDR2 sequences are GTSNPN and SVGIG (reference sequence). The CDR3 is made up of 12 amino acids. V was clipped by 6 bases and J by 3 bases; unmatched bases: 4.

This clone was recorded once. The chain joins TRBV18 to TRBJ2-1; 10 nucleotides line up with TRBD2. This CDR3 is built from 15 residues. The V segment lost 6 bases and the J segment 5 bases; nucleotides outside the gene matches: 7. Germline V CDR1 and CDR2: KGHSH, LQKENI. The CDR3 region has the DNA TGTGCCAGCTCGTCCTCTAGCGGGAGAAACAATGAGCAGTTCTTC. Translated: CASSSSSGRNNEQFF.

The V and J genes are TRBV27 and TRBJ1-1, with D hard to call. CDR1 and CDR2 (germline): MNHEY, SMNVEV (reference sequence). Trimming removed 6 bases at V and 6 bases at J, with 11 bases between. This CDR3 region has 12 residues. This CDR3 reads CASRGSVAEAFF. Written as DNA, the CDR3 is TGTGCCAGCAGGGGCTCGGTGGCTGAAGCTTTCTTT.

The genes are TRBV12-5 and TRBJ1-2; TRBD1 is a possible D gene (5 bases). This CDR3 spans 15 amino acids. The germline CDR1 and CDR2 sequences are LGHNT and FRNRAP. Trimming stripped 0 bases from V and 4 bases from J, with 12 bases between. The CDR3 nucleotides are TGTGCTAGTGGTTTGGTACGAAAGACAGCCTATGGCTACACCTTC. It yields the protein CASGLVRKTAYGYTF.

The genes are TRBV9 and TRBJ2-1; weak D call: TRBD2 (6 bases). The germline CDR1 and CDR2 sequences are SGDLS and YYNGEE. V was cut by 3 bases and J by 8 bases, with 15 bases left in between. This CDR3 is 14 amino acids long. The CDR3 DNA reads as TGTGCCAGCAGCGCTAGACTTGGAGGGGATGAGCAGTTCTTC. Translating gives CASSARLGGDEQFF.

The CDR3: CASSQIDGTANTDTQYF. The CDR3, as DNA: TGTGCCAGCAGCCAAATCGACGGGACAGCCAACACAGATACGCAGTATTTT. The chain carries TRBV13 and TRBJ2-3; TRBD1 matches 7 bases. There are 17 residues in the CDR3. Germline-derived CDR1 and CDR2 are PRHDT and FYEKMQ (reference sequence). Trimming removed 5 bases from V and 2 bases from J; junction bases left unmatched: 13. Looking up the rest from reference TRBV13 and TRBJ2-3 gives the full variable domain: AAGVIQSPRHLIKEKRETATLKCYPIPRHDTVYWYQQGPGQDPQFLISFYEKMQSDKGSIPDRFSAQQFSDYHSELNMSSLELGDSALYFCASSQIDGTANTDTQYFGPGTRLTVL.

The chain uses TRBV13 and TRBJ2-1; D not resolved. V lost 5 bases and J lost 0, with 17 bases in between. Germline CDR1 reads PRHDT; CDR2 reads FYEKMQ (reference sequence). This CDR3 is built from 17 residues. This CDR3 reads CASSAFEVAASYNEQFF. CDR3 coding DNA: TGTGCCAGCAGCGCCTTTGAGGTGGCGGCCTCCTACAATGAGCAGTTCTTC.